At least ten counts were recorded for the clone carrying this T cell receptor (beta chain). As yet, its antigen is unknown. Trimming removed 4 bases from V and 8 bases from J; junction bases left unmatched: 11. Germline V CDR1 and CDR2: DFQATT, SNEGSKA (reference sequence). CDR3 length equals 15 residues. These data come from a study of identical twins. Study results and caveats: Conclusions were drawn cross-sectionally by statistical analysis, without following the same donors. While abundant cord blood beta clonotypes carried fewer insertions, memory repertoires showed no such pattern.

TCRdb independently ran MiXCR on the 5' RACE reads; one entry per CDR3 protein. The table includes roughly 630,000 distinct CDR3 sequences, around 7.4% detected once. The same specimen was also included in a second study, on yellow fever vaccine responses in identical twins.

The sequence came from a woman between 18 and 29 years old in good health. The specimen sequenced was PBMCs. The V call is TRBV20-1, the J call TRBJ2-1; TRBD2 matches at 10 bases. CDR3 region: CSATLAGVNRDEQFF. The CDR3 region has the DNA TGCAGTGCTACCCTAGCGGGAGTAAACCGGGATGAGCAGTTCTTC.